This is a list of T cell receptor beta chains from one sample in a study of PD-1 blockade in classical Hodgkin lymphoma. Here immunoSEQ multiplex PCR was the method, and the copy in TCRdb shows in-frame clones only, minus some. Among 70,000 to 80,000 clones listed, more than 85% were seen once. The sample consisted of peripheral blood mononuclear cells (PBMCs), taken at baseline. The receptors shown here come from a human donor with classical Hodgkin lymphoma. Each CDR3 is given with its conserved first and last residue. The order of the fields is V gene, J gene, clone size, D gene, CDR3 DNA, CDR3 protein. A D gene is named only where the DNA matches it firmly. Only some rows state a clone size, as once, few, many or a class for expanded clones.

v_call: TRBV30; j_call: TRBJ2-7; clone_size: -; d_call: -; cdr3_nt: TGTGCCTGGAGTCCCGACAGGTTCCGGGACGAGCAGTACTTC; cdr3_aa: CAWSPDRFRDEQYF
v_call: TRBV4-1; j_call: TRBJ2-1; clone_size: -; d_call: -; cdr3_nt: TGCGCCAGCAGCCAAGATCTAGTTCGGTACAATGAGCAGTTCTTC; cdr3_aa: CASSQDLVRYNEQFF
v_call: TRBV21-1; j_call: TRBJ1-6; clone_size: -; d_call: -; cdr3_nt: TGTGCCAGCAGCAAAGATGGGGGGCGCGTCTCCTATAATTCACCCCTCCACTTT; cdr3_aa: CASSKDGGRVSYNSPLHF
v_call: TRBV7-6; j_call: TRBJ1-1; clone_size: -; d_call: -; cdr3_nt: TGTGCCAGCAGCTTAGTGGCTTTCTTT; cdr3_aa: CASSLVAFF
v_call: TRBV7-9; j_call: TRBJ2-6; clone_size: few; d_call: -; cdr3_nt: TGTGCCAGCAGCTTTGTGGCAGACAGCTTATCTGGGGCCAACGTCCTGACTTTC; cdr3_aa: CASSFVADSLSGANVLTF
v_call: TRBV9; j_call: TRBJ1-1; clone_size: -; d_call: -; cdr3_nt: TGTGCCAGCAGCGGGGAGAACACTGAAGCTTTCTTT; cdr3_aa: CASSGENTEAFF
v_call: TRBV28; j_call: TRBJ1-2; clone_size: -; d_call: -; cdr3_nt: TGTGCCAGCAGTGCCTTTGACAGGCCCCTTGATGGCTACACCTTC; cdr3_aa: CASSAFDRPLDGYTF
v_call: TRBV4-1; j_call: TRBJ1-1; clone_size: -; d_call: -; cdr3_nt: TGCGCCACCTCACTGGGGGTGGGGACTGAAGCTTTCTTT; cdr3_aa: CATSLGVGTEAFF
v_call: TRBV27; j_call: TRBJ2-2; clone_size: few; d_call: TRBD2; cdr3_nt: TGTGCCAGCAGTTTCAGTAGCGGGAGTTCAACCGGGGAGCTGTTTTTT; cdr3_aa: CASSFSSGSSTGELFF
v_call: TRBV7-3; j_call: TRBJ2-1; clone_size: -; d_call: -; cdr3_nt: TGTGCCAGCAGCTTAACCGGGACAAAAACTCTCAATGAGCAGTTCTTC; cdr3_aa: CASSLTGTKTLNEQFF
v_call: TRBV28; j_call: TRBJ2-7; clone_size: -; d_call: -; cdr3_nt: TGTGCCAGCAGTTTAGGGGCAGGGTTGGACGAGCAGTACTTC; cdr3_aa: CASSLGAGLDEQYF
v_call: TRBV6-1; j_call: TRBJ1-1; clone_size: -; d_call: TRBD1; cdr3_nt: TGTGCCAGCAGGGACCGGACAGGGGGCACTGAAGCTTTCTTT; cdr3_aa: CASRDRTGGTEAFF
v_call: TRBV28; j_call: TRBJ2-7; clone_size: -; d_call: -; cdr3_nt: TGTGCCAGCAGTGGGGACACCTACGAGCAGTACTTC; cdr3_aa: CASSGDTYEQYF
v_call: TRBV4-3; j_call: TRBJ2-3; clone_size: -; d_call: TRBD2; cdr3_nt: TGCGCCAGCAGCCAAGATTCCGGTCCCGGACTAGCGGGATTGTCAGATACGCAGTATTTT; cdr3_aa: CASSQDSGPGLAGLSDTQYF
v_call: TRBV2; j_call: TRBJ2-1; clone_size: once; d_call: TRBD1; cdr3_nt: TGTGCCTGCCGGGACAGGGGATACAATGAGCAGTTCTTC; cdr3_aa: CACRDRGYNEQFF
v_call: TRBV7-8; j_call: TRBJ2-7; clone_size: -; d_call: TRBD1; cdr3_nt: TGTGCCAGCAGCTTAACCGGGACAGATCCCTACGAGCAGTACTTC; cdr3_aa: CASSLTGTDPYEQYF
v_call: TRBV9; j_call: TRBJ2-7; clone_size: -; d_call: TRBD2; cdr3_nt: TGTGCCAGCAGCGTAGGTAGCGGGGGGGCCACCTACGAGCAGTACTTC; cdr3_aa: CASSVGSGGATYEQYF
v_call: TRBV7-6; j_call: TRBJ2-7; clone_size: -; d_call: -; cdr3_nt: TGTGCCAGCAGCTTAGCGGTGGGTCGGTACTTC; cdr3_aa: CASSLAVGRYF
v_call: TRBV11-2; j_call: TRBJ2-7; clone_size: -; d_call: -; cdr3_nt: TGTGCCAGCAGCTTAGTGGGCAGCTACGAGCAGTACTTC; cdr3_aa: CASSLVGSYEQYF
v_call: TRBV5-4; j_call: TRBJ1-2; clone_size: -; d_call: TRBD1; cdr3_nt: TGTGCCAGCAGCTCCTTGGACAGGGATCCCTCTTGGGATGGCTACACCTTC; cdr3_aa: CASSSLDRDPSWDGYTF
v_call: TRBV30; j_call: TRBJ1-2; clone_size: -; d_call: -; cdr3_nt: TGTGCCTGGATCAGGTGGCCTGATGGCTACACCTTC; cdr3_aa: CAWIRWPDGYTF
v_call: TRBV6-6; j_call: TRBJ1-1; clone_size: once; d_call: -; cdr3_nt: TGTGCCCAGCGACGGTGGGACACTGAAGCTTTCTTT; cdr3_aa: CAQRRWDTEAFF
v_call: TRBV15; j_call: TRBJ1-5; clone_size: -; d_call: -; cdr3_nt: TGTGCCACCAGCAGAGATCCAGGGGATCAGCCCCAGCATTTT; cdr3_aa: CATSRDPGDQPQHF
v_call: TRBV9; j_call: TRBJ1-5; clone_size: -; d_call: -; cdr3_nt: TGTGCCAGCAGCGGACAGGATAGCAATCAGCCCCAGCATTTT; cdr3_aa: CASSGQDSNQPQHF
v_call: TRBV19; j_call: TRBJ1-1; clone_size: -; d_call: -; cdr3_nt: TGTGCCAGTAGTTTGGGGAACACTGAAGCTTTCTTT; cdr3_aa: CASSLGNTEAFF
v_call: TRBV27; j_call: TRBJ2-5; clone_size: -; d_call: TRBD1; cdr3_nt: TGTGCCAGCAGTCCGGGACAGGCCTACCAAGAGACCCAGTACTTC; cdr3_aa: CASSPGQAYQETQYF
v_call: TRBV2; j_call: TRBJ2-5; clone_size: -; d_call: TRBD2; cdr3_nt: TGTGCCAGCAGGGGGACTAGCGGCCCAGAGACCCAGTACTTC; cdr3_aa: CASRGTSGPETQYF
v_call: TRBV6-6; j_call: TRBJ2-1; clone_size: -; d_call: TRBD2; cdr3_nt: TGTGCCAGCAGGACTAGCCACTCCTACAATGAGCAGTTCTTC; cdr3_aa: CASRTSHSYNEQFF
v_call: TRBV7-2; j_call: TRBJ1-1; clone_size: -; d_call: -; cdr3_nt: TGTGCCAGCAGCCTCAGTGGCAACACTGAAGCTTTCTTT; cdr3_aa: CASSLSGNTEAFF
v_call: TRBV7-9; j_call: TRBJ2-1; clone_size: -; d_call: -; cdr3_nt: TGTGCCAGCAGGTGGGAGAACAATGAGCAGTTCTTC; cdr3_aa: CASRWENNEQFF
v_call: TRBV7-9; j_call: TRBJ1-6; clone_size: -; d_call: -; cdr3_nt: TGTGCCAGCAGCTCCGGAGGGATGTCACCCCTCCACTTT; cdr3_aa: CASSSGGMSPLHF
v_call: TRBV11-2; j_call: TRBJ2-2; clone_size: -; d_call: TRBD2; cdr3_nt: TGTGCCAGCAGCTTTGGGACTATGACCGGGGAGCTGTTTTTT; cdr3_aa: CASSFGTMTGELFF
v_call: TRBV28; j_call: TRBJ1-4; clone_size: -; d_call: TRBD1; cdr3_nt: TGTGCCAGCAGAGGGTTGGGGTACAGGGGGCGAAATGAAAAACTGTTTTTT; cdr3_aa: CASRGLGYRGRNEKLFF
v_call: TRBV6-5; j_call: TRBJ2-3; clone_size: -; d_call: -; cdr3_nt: TGTGCCAGCAGTTACTATAGGGGCACAGATACGCAGTATTTT; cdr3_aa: CASSYYRGTDTQYF
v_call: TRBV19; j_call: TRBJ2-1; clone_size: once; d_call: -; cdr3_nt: TGTGCCAGTAGTATCGGGACCTACAATGAGCAGTTCTTC; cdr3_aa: CASSIGTYNEQFF
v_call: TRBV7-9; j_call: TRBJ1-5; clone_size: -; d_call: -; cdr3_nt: TGTGCCAGCAGCTTAGACGGACGTCAGCCCCAGCATTTT; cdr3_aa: CASSLDGRQPQHF
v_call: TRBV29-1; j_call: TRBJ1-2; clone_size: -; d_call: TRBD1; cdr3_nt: TGCAGCGTTGACCTAAAAGGACAGGCGTATGGCTACACCTTC; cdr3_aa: CSVDLKGQAYGYTF
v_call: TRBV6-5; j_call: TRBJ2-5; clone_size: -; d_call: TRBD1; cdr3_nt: TGTGCCAGCAGTTACCAACAGGGGGGAGAGACCCAGTACTTC; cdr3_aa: CASSYQQGGETQYF
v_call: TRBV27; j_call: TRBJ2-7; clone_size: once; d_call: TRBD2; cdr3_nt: TGTGCCAGCAGTCCCGGATTAGCGGGAGCAAGCTACGAGCAGTACTTC; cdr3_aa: CASSPGLAGASYEQYF
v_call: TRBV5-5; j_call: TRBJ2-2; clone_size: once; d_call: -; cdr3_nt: TGTGCCAGCAGCGTCGACTTTTACACCGGGGAGCTGTTTTTT; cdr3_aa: CASSVDFYTGELFF
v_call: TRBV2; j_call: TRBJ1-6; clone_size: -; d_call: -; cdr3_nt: TGTGCCAGCAGTGATCCCCCTTGGCGGAGTAATTCACCCCTCCACTTT; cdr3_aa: CASSDPPWRSNSPLHF
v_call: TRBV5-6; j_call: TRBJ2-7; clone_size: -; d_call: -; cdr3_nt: TGTGCCAGCAGCCCCAAAGGGGGGGGTTCAGGGCAGTACTTC; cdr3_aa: CASSPKGGGSGQYF
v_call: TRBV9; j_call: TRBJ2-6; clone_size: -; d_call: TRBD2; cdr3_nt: TGTGCCAGCAGCCCCTGGGGGGGAAGAGCGTCTGGGGCCAACGTCCTGACTTTC; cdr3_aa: CASSPWGGRASGANVLTF
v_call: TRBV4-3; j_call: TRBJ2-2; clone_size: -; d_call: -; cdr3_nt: TGCGCCAGCAGCCAAGGCCTCGGCACGAACACCGGGGAGCTGTTTTTT; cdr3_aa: CASSQGLGTNTGELFF